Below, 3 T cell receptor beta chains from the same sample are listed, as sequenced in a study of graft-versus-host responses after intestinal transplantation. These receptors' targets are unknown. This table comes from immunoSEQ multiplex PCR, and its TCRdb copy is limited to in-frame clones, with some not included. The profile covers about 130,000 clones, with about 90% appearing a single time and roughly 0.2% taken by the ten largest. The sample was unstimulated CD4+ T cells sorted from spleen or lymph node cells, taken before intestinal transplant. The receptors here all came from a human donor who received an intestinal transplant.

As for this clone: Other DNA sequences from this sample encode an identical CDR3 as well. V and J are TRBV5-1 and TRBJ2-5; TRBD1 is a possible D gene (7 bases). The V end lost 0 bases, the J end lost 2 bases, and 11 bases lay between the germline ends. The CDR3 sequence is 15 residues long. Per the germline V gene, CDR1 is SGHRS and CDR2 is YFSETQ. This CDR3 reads CASSLGQGGQETQYF. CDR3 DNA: TGCGCCAGCAGCTTGGGGCAGGGGGGTCAAGAGACCCAGTACTTC.

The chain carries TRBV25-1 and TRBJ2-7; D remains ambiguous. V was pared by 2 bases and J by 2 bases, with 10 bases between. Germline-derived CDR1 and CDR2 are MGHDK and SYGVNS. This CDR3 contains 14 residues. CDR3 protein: CASSEEQLPYEQYF. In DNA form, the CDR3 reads TGTGCCAGCAGTGAAGAACAGCTTCCCTACGAGCAGTACTTC.

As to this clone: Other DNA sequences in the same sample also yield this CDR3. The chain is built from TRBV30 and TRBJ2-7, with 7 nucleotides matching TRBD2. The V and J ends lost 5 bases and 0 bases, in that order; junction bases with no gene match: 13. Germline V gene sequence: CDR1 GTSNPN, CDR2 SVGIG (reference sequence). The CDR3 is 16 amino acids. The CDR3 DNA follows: TGTGCCTGGGGGGAGGGTTGGGGCCATAGCTCCTACGAGCAGTACTTC. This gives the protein CAWGEGWGHSSYEQYF.